This T cell receptor (beta chain) emerged from a study of blood T cells in healthy people across ages. Germline V gene sequence: CDR1 DFQATT, CDR2 SNEGSKA (reference sequence). Trimming stripped 2 bases from V and 1 base from J, with 14 bases between. The CDR3 contains 15 residues. It was with a sample-barcoded 5' primer and a J-beta primer mix that a second PCR of about 6 to 12 cycles was run. In TCRdb, the 5' RACE reads were re-called with MiXCR into one record per CDR3 protein. The table lists some 700,000 distinct CDR3 sequences, about 20% of them singletons. This clonotype has just a few counts. There were healthy Caucasian individuals from Russia, aged roughly 6 to 90, serving as donors. RNA extraction gave at least 5.5 micrograms of total RNA per sample.

The TCR sequence derives from a man in his 70s in good health. The sample consisted of blood. This rearrangement joins TRBV20-1 to TRBJ2-5, with D maybe TRBD1 (6 bases). This CDR3 is CSARFQGSIQETQYF. Here the CDR3 DNA reads TGCAGTGCTAGATTCCAGGGGAGTATCCAAGAGACCCAGTACTTC.